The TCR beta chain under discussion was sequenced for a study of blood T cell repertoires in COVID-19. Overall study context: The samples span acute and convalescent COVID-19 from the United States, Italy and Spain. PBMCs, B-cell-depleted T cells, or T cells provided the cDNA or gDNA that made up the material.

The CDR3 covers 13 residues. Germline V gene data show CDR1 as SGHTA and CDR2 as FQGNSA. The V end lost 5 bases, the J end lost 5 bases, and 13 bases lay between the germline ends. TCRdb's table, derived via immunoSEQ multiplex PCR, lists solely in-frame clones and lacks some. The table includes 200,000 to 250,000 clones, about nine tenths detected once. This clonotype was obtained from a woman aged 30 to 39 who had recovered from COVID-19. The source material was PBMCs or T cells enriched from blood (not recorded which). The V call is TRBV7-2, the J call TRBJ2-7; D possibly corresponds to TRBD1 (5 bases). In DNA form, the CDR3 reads TGTGCCAGCAGCCAACCGACAGTTAACGAGCAGTACTTC. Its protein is CASSQPTVNEQYF.